The 26 T cell receptor beta chains listed next were all sequenced from one sample in a study of cytomegalovirus exposure and HLA in healthy donors. Both 60 Vbeta primers and 13 Jbeta primers went into the PCR. Profiled with immunoSEQ multiplex PCR; TCRdb holds only in-frame clones, not every one. The top ten hold about 3.5% of the sample, which has around 75,000 clones, 75% to 85% seen once. Sequences were obtained from PBMCs. The origin of the receptors is a man aged 40-55 years in good health and CMV-seronegative.

The rearrangement links TRBV6-5 to TRBJ1-2, with a tentative D call TRBD1 (6 bases). The length of the CDR3 is 14 residues. Germline V CDR1 and CDR2: MNHEY, SVGAGI. V shed 6 bases and J shed 0 bases, with 11 bases lying between them. This CDR3 reads CASRGTRSNYGYTF. The DNA of the CDR3 is TGTGCCAGCAGAGGGACACGATCTAACTATGGCTACACCTTC.

The V and J genes are TRBV7-6 and TRBJ2-5, with 8 bases aligning to TRBD2. From germline, CDR1 is SGHVS and CDR2 FNYEAQ. After removal of 8 bases from V and 5 bases from J, the junction contained 13 bases not matched to a gene. This CDR3 has 15 amino acids. In DNA form, the CDR3 reads TGTGCCAGCGCCGGGAGGGGGGCCTCCCCGGAGACCCAGTACTTC. Its translation is CASAGRGASPETQYF.

This chain joins TRBV5-1 and TRBJ1-1; D gene ambiguous. Looked up from germline, CDR1 is SGHRS and CDR2 is YFSETQ. Trimming left V 6 bases short and J 0 bases short, with 9 bases between. There are 13 residues in the CDR3. The CDR3 protein is CASTHSVNTEAFF. The DNA of the CDR3 is TGCGCCAGCACGCATTCGGTGAACACTGAAGCTTTCTTT.

J is TRBJ1-1 and V is TRBV2, with D perhaps TRBD1 (5 bases). Germline CDR1 and CDR2: SNHLY and FYNNEI. CDR3 length equals 16 residues. V lost 2 bases to trimming and J lost 4 bases, with 17 bases between them. CDR3 in amino acids: CASSERRQPVSTEAFF. The CDR3, as DNA: TGTGCCAGCAGTGAAAGAAGACAGCCCGTGTCCACTGAAGCTTTCTTT.

Only a few counts were recorded for this clone. V gene TRBV15 combines with J gene TRBJ1-5; tentative D call: TRBD1 (6 bases). Germline V CDR1 and CDR2: LNHNV, YYDKDF (reference sequence). Deletions cut 0 bases from V and 7 bases from J, with 13 bases between. The CDR3 totals 15 residues. CDR3 amino acids: CATSRENRDRQPQHF. The CDR3 DNA sequence: TGTGCCACCAGCAGAGAGAACAGGGATCGACAGCCCCAGCATTTT.

The chain carries TRBV9 and TRBJ1-5; the D is unclear. This CDR3 has 15 residues. V was cut by 0 bases and J by 9 bases, with 16 bases left in between. CDR1 and CDR2 (germline): SGDLS, YYNGEE. CDR3 coding DNA: TGTGCCAGCAGCGTAGATGAGGGTGGGAGCGGGCCCCAGCATTTT. This encodes CASSVDEGGSGPQHF.

This chain joins TRBV5-1 and TRBJ2-1, with TRBD2 matching 7 bases. Germline V gene lookup returns CDR1 SGHRS and CDR2 YFSETQ. The CDR3 is made up of 17 amino acids. V trimming: 0 bases; J trimming: 0 bases; junction bases outside the gene matches: 6. The CDR3 nucleotides read TGCGCCAGCAGCTTGGGGACGACTAGCCGCTCCTACAATGAGCAGTTCTTC. Its protein is CASSLGTTSRSYNEQFF.

The V call is TRBV5-1, the J call TRBJ2-1; TRBD2 agrees at 7 bases. The CDR3 is 15 amino acids. Germline CDR1 and CDR2: SGHRS and YFSETQ. The junction had 10 bases not matched to a gene; V was cut back by 3 bases and J by 7 bases. CDR3 bases: TGCGCCAGCAGCTATCGTACAGCGGGGTCGAATGAGCAGTTCTTC. Translated: CASSYRTAGSNEQFF.

This chain links TRBV30 with TRBJ2-5, with a weak D call TRBD2 (6 bases). V shed 2 bases and J shed 7 bases, with 17 bases lying between them. Germline CDR1 is GTSNPN and CDR2 is SVGIG (reference sequence). The CDR3 covers 14 residues. Here the CDR3 DNA reads TGTGCCTGGAGTCCGTGGACTAACGAGGGGACCCAGTACTTC. It specifies CAWSPWTNEGTQYF.

The J gene is TRBJ1-3, the V gene TRBV7-2; D is unclear. The CDR3 extends over 13 amino acids. Between the trimmed V and J ends, which lost 5 bases and 4 bases, there was a span of 9 bases. The germline CDR1 and CDR2 sequences are SGHTA and FQGNSA. This chain's CDR3 is CASSTTLGNTIYF. CDR3 DNA sequence: TGTGCCAGCAGCACCACATTAGGAAACACCATATATTTT.

This rearrangement joins TRBV4-3 to TRBJ1-1; a weak D match, TRBD1 (6 bases). The CDR3 runs 19 residues. Germline V gene data show CDR1 as LGHNA and CDR2 as YSLEER. Trimming removed 0 bases at V and 0 bases at J, with 20 bases between. CDR3 DNA: TGCGCCAGCAGCCAAGATCAAACGGGGGGCGGTAGTCTGAACACTGAAGCTTTCTTT. It specifies CASSQDQTGGGSLNTEAFF.

The chain is built from TRBV5-1 and TRBJ1-3; possibly TRBD1 for D (5 bases). The length of the CDR3 is 17 residues. Germline V gene lookup returns CDR1 SGHRS and CDR2 YFSETQ. The ends were cut back, 0 bases at V and 7 bases at J, with 20 bases in the middle. The DNA of the CDR3 is TGCGCCAGCAGCTTGGGCCAGGGTCTAGTAGCAGCGAACACCATATATTTT. It codes for CASSLGQGLVAANTIYF.

This chain's CDR3 is CASSVDGGNTEAFF. For the CDR3, the DNA is TGTGCCAGCAGCGTAGACGGGGGTAACACTGAAGCTTTCTTT. The rearrangement joins TRBV9 to TRBJ1-1, with D perhaps TRBD1 (5 bases). The CDR3 contains 14 residues. Germline V gives CDR1 SGDLS, CDR2 YYNGEE. V was trimmed by 0 bases and J by 2 bases, leaving 8 bases between them.

V gene TRBV19 combines with J gene TRBJ2-6; D ambiguous. The CDR3 sequence is 16 residues long. Germline assignment: CDR1 LNHDA and CDR2 SQIVND (reference sequence). Deletions cut 6 bases from V and 0 bases from J, with 12 bases between. In DNA form, the CDR3 reads TGTGCCAGTAGCCTCCTATCTAGCTCTGGGGCCAACGTCCTGACTTTC. The encoded protein is CASSLLSSSGANVLTF.

V gene TRBV9 combines with J gene TRBJ1-2; D is unresolved. V was clipped by 3 bases and J by 5 bases, with 11 bases between them. The germline CDR1 and CDR2 sequences are SGDLS and YYNGEE. This CDR3 has 13 residues. The DNA of the CDR3 is TGTGCCAGCAGCGCCCGGGTTGTATATGGCTACACCTTC. Its translation is CASSARVVYGYTF.

The chain links TRBV27 to TRBJ1-6; tentatively, D is TRBD1 (6 bases). Trimming removed 8 bases from V and 3 bases from J, with 11 bases in between. This CDR3 comprises 14 residues. Looked up from germline, CDR1 is MNHEY and CDR2 is SMNVEV (reference sequence). The CDR3 loop reads CASGWTVYNSPLHF. In DNA form, the CDR3 reads TGTGCCAGCGGATGGACAGTCTATAATTCACCCCTCCACTTT.

This sequence joins TRBV5-1 and TRBJ1-2; D not resolved. The germline V gene has CDR1 SGHRS and CDR2 YFSETQ. The CDR3 is made up of 15 amino acids. The V end lost 0 bases, the J end lost 3 bases, and 12 bases lay between the germline ends. The CDR3 bases are TGCGCCAGCAGCTTGGGAGGCATCGGGGACTATGGCTACACCTTC. This sequence encodes CASSLGGIGDYGYTF.

Only a few counts were recorded for this clone. V gene TRBV4-1 combines with J gene TRBJ2-3; D uncertain. The V end lost 2 bases, the J end lost 6 bases, and 9 bases lay between the germline ends. From germline, CDR1 is MGHRA and CDR2 YSYEKL. CDR3 size: 13 residues. CDR3 in amino acids: CASSQSVLDTQYF. The CDR3 coding sequence is TGCGCCAGCAGCCAAAGCGTGTTGGATACGCAGTATTTT.

The chain is built from TRBV19 and TRBJ1-1, with D possibly being TRBD1 (6 bases). Trimming took off 7 bases at V and 0 bases at J, with 15 bases between the two ends. The CDR3 sequence is 15 residues long. The germline V gene has CDR1 LNHDA and CDR2 SQIVND (reference sequence). CDR3: CASTPPGDMNTEAFF. The DNA of the CDR3 is TGTGCCAGTACCCCCCCAGGGGACATGAACACTGAAGCTTTCTTT.

The chain joins TRBV19 to TRBJ1-1; TRBD1 might be the D (6 bases). The germline gives CDR1 LNHDA, CDR2 SQIVND (reference sequence). The CDR3 covers 12 residues. The V end was cut by 4 bases, the J end by 13 bases, with 16 bases between. CDR3 amino acids: CASSTRDTSGFF. DNA of the CDR3: TGTGCCAGTAGTACCCGGGACACTTCGGGTTTCTTT.

The J gene is TRBJ1-3, the V gene TRBV9, with D perhaps matching TRBD1 (5 bases). V lost 3 bases and J lost 4, with 14 bases in between. This CDR3 spans 15 amino acids. Germline V gene sequence: CDR1 SGDLS, CDR2 YYNGEE. The CDR3 loop is CASSGAGLVGNTIYF. In nucleotides, the CDR3 is TGTGCCAGCAGCGGTGCGGGACTTGTGGGAAACACCATATATTTT.

This clone was found a few times. This chain joins TRBV6-6 and TRBJ1-1; unclear D gene. Germline V lookup: CDR1 MNHNY, CDR2 SVGAGI (reference sequence). The CDR3 loop spans 14 amino acids. Trimming shortened V by 0 bases and J by 1 base, and 6 bases separated the two germline ends. The CDR3 loop is CASSYSAGNTEAFF. CDR3 bases: TGTGCCAGCAGTTACTCAGCAGGGAACACTGAAGCTTTCTTT.

This clone was found a few times. V and J are TRBV7-6 and TRBJ1-6, with 8 bases lining up with TRBD1. The CDR3 has 15 amino acids. Germline V CDR1 and CDR2: SGHVS, FNYEAQ. The V and J ends lost 6 bases and 6 bases, in that order; junction bases with no gene match: 7. This chain's CDR3 is CASSPRQGSNSPLHF. The DNA of the CDR3 is TGTGCCAGCAGTCCAAGACAGGGGAGTAATTCACCCCTCCACTTT.

The chain employs TRBV27 and TRBJ2-5; tentative D call: TRBD1 (5 bases). Near its end, the DNA agrees better with TRBJ2-7, so the J call may be wrong. The CDR3 length is 15 residues. Looked up from germline, CDR1 is MNHEY and CDR2 is SMNVEV (reference sequence). The CDR3 region has the DNA TGTGCCAGCAGTTTAAGACCCGGCAGGGCCTACGAGCAGTACTTC. The encoded protein is CASSLRPGRAYEQYF.

The J gene is TRBJ2-7, the V gene TRBV7-2, with a tentative D call TRBD1 (6 bases). CDR1 and CDR2 (germline): SGHTA, FQGNSA. V was pared by 2 bases and J by 5 bases, with 10 bases between. This CDR3 region has 13 residues. CDR3 nucleotide sequence: TGTGCCAGCAGCTTACAGGGGATACACGAGCAGTACTTC. Its protein product is CASSLQGIHEQYF.

The CDR3 region is CASSRGQLDADTQYF. CDR3 DNA: TGTGCCAGCAGCCGGGGACAGCTTGACGCAGATACGCAGTATTTT. This sequence joins TRBV7-9 and TRBJ2-3, with 7 bases that match TRBD1. CDR1 is SEHNR, CDR2 FQNEAQ, per germline (reference sequence). After removal of 5 bases from V and 4 bases from J, the junction contained 9 bases not matched to a gene. This CDR3 spans 15 amino acids.